This TCR beta chain was obtained from a study of regulatory T cells in long-lasting Graves disease. The CDR3 loop spans 15 amino acids. Germline loops: CDR1 DFQATT, CDR2 SNEGSKA (reference sequence). V lost 6 bases and J 0 bases, leaving 17 bases between the germline ends. Time point reported: newly diagnosed GD, antithyroid drugs for less than 3 months. Isolated PBMC RNA provided the starting material for the TCR library. The sample holds many counts of this clonotype. The TCR beta library used iRepertoire HTBI primers with Arm-PCR amplification of CDR3. TCRdb reprocessed the multiplex PCR reads via MiXCR and lists one record per CDR3 protein. The sample includes a few hundred thousand distinct CDR3 sequences, approximately 12% of them seen just once. The same sample was also studied in work on T cells in Graves' hyperthyroidism and ophthalmopathy. That source adds: Median prediction lead before ophthalmopathy onset was six to eight months with the model.

The rearrangement links TRBV20-1 to TRBJ1-1, with D possibly being TRBD1 (5 bases). The sample in question was peripheral blood mononuclear cells (PBMCs), obtained at new diagnosis, from a patient treated with antithyroid drugs. The clonotype originates from a woman younger than 30 with Graves disease. The CDR3 protein is CSAPSQGTMNTEAFF. The CDR3 nucleotides are TGCAGTGCCCCTTCCCAGGGAACAATGAACACTGAAGCTTTCTTT.